Listed here is a single T cell receptor beta chain. The entry originates in a study of PD-L1 blockade in urothelial cancer. In the study overall: The patients first took atezolizumab in the mid-2010s, receiving 1,200 mg intravenously every 3 weeks.

Germline loops: CDR1 MNHNY, CDR2 SVGAGI (reference sequence). Trimming cost V 4 bases and J 2 bases, with 12 bases left between them. The CDR3 totals 14 residues. The time point denotes: pretreatment peripheral blood. The protocol was immunoSEQ multiplex PCR, while the TCRdb copy is restricted to in-frame clones and leaves out a portion. The table lists tens of thousands of clones, around 87% of them singletons. The chain links TRBV6-6 to TRBJ2-7; TRBD1 might be the D (5 bases). This clonotype was sampled from a man in his 60s with urothelial cancer. The source material was PBMCs, sampled around atezolizumab (anti-PD-L1) treatment. CDR3: CASSLQVRAYEQYF. The CDR3 nucleotides read TGTGCCAGCAGTTTACAGGTCAGGGCCTACGAGCAGTACTTC.